The subject of this entry is one TCR beta chain. What it binds is not known. For Graves' hyperthyroidism to be stable, ophthalmopathy could not progress within 18 months. Those patients with uncontrolled infection, other autoimmune disease, pregnancy or lactation were excluded. The sample originates from a study of T cells in Graves' hyperthyroidism and ophthalmopathy. Overall study findings and caveats: Clonotypes that were expanded in thyroid above 0.001 mostly appeared in blood too.

This CDR3 region has 15 residues. Germline CDR1 is SGHNT and CDR2 is YYREEE (reference sequence). The V segment lost 4 bases and the J segment 8 bases; nucleotides outside the gene matches: 14. Researchers took RNA transcripts and amplified the TCR beta CDR3 regions from them. During a first-round RT-PCR of the TCR CDR3, the HTBI primer set was used. TCRdb ran MiXCR on the multiplex PCR reads and lists one entry per CDR3 protein. The data contain 300,000 to 500,000 distinct CDR3 sequences, about 15% of them seen just once; the ten biggest clones take up less than 35%. The V gene is TRBV5-4, the J gene TRBJ1-2; 7 positions agree with TRBD1. Sequences were obtained from blood. The clonotype originates from a woman in her 30s with Graves' hyperthyroidism. The CDR3 loop is CASSPTSDRLKGYTF. In DNA, the CDR3 is TGTGCCAGCAGCCCCACTTCGGACAGGCTCAAAGGCTACACCTTC.